The entry that follows covers one TCR beta chain sequence. The sample comes from a study of blood T cell repertoires in COVID-19. Only in-frame clones appear in the TCRdb table, and some are missing; sequencing was by immunoSEQ multiplex PCR. The sample holds about half a million clones, roughly 87% seen once. With 6 bases clipped from V and 2 bases from J, the junction kept 8 bases outside the gene matches. The V gene's germline CDR1 is LNHDA and CDR2 SQIVND (reference sequence). This CDR3 is built from 15 residues. The receptor was isolated from a man between 18 and 29 years old with COVID-19, enrolled during active disease. The chain couples TRBV19 to TRBJ2-7; 9 bases fit TRBD1. The sequenced sample was peripheral blood. In DNA, the CDR3 is TGTGCCAGTAGAGAGGGGGACAGGGCCGCCTACGAGCAGTACTTC. Its protein product is CASREGDRAAYEQYF.